This entry describes one T cell receptor (beta chain). The antigen this receptor binds is unknown. Within one base of it there is no much larger clone, and no base qualities were kept. The library came from 5' RACE. Sequencer: Illumina HiSeq 2000. A universal primer binding site was introduced by template switching, and a unique molecular identifier was present in the final cDNA, enabling accurate counting of TCR cDNA molecules. First-strand cDNA for TCR alpha and beta chains was synthesized from specific primers in the conserved constant-segment region. To control for contamination, every cDNA library carried two barcodes: a SMART-Mk sample barcode plus Illumina barcodes. TruSeq adapter sequences, together with Illumina sample barcodes, were added in two successive PCR steps. The TCR alpha and beta cDNA libraries were sequenced on the Illumina HiSeq platform using custom primers. Concerning the study's data processing: MiGEC was used to process raw reads and extract unique molecular identifiers, and MiXCR was used to find CDR3 positions. Recombination models were inferred per individual with the repgenHMM and IGoR tools using an EM algorithm. The analysis of shared clonotypes was done with the tcR package in R, with sharing normalized by the product of cloneset sizes. Out-of-frame nonproductive sequences were analyzed to study raw recombination free of thymic and clonal selection effects. TCRdb reprocessed the public reads (quality trimming at Q25 with fastp, clone calling with MiXCR) and kept in-frame beta chains. Identical CDR3 protein sequences are pooled into one entry, listed with their most common genes and DNA. The V and J calls and clone size come from TCRdb's table, not from the authors' own analysis. The sample data list some 730,000 distinct CDR3 sequences, and about 20% of these were observed just once. The ten largest account for roughly 14% of the sample.

Every donor in the study was a healthy Caucasian. The twin cohort consisted of three pairs of female monozygotic twins, all aged roughly 18 to 30 years. RNA for TCR libraries was isolated from peripheral blood mononuclear cells. The CDR3 measures 16 amino acids from cysteine to phenylalanine. Solely the CDR3 DNA is kept, with 48 bases framed from the first base. Trimming takes 4 bases off V and 0 bases off J; junction bases not matched to a gene: 4. CDR1 SGHVS and CDR2 FNYEAQ were looked up in the germline V gene. The sample originates from a study of identical twins (dated by TCRdb to the mid-2010s). Broadly, across the study: To test whether fetal clonotypes persist, the study used deep sequencing on TCR alpha and beta repertoires from monozygotic twins, unrelated adults of various ages, and cord blood. To rule out contamination, the twin experiments were replicated at different times with different library preparation protocols. What the study reported, not specific to this receptor: Zero-insertion analyses could be partly confounded by invariant T cells such as MAIT and iNKT, though diverse VJ usage argued against such confounding for most clonotypes. Abundant cord blood beta clonotypes carried fewer insertions; young adult naive repertoires showed a weaker similar trend, while memory repertoires showed none. Out-of-frame TCR alpha sequences shared between twins showed an excess of low generation-probability sequences compared with coincidental sharing between unrelated individuals. Out-of-frame TCR alpha sharing in monozygotic twins was systematically underestimated by recombination models, whereas sharing between unrelated individuals was in agreement with the recombination models. Because the same donors could not be followed over many years, conclusions were based on cross-sectional statistical analysis. In beta out-of-frame sequences, excess twin sharing was weaker, because having fewer shared sequences lowered the signal-to-noise ratio.

This sample was shared with a second study, whose subject was T cells expressing NK-cell markers. The second source states: About eight donors provided sorted CD3+CD56+NKG2C+, CD3+CD56+NKG2C- and CD3+CD56-NKG2C+ T-cell subsets, whose TCR beta-chain repertoires were profiled. Among the eight sequenced donors, only one was HCMV-seronegative, while the other seven were HCMV-seropositive. To restrict sorting to alphabetaTCR-expressing T cells, an anti-gammadeltaTCR antibody was added in several experiments. In over 5 donors, the dominant CD3+CD56+NKG2C+ clonotypes were among the top 10 CD8+ clonotypes and accounted for roughly 1.0-8% of CD8+ T cells. Those dominant clonotypes were again the most abundant among CD3+CD56-NKG2C+ cells in a handful of donors, at about 25-60.1%. Whether the expanded NKG2C-expressing T cell clones were specific for HCMV antigens remained unclear. All eight donors whose samples were sequenced were randomly selected healthy volunteers, three of them men and five women. To determine HCMV serostatus, a commercial ELISA kit was used to detect HCMV-specific IgG in serum. For several donors, bulk peripheral blood T-cell repertoires were additionally sequenced from unsorted PBMC. MIGEC handled demultiplexing of the reads and grouping by UMI, while MiTCR was used to assemble and quantify clonotypes. To exclude erroneous sequences, any TCR cDNA sequence not supported by at least two reads was discarded. The tcR package was used for downstream repertoire analysis, and clonotypes were matched across fractions by CDR3 nucleotide sequence plus V segment. VDJmatch was used to annotate antigen specificity against VDJdb, with one amino acid substitution allowed in CDR3.

This chain joins TRBV7-6 to TRBJ2-7; 12 central bases correspond to TRBD2. This clonotype was obtained from a woman under 30 in good health. Sequenced input: PBMCs. The CDR3 reads CASSSLAGGSSYEQYF. Here is the DNA: TGTGCCAGCAGCTCTCTAGCGGGAGGGAGCTCCTACGAGCAGTACTTC. The entire variable domain, with the stretches around the CDR3 drawn from the reference TRBV7-6 and TRBJ2-7 proteins, is GAGVSQSPRYKVTKRGQDVALRCDPISGHVSLYWYRQALGQGPEFLTYFNYEAQQDKSGLPNDRFSAERPEGSISTLTIQRTEQRDSAMYRCASSSLAGGSSYEQYFGPGTRLTVT.